This record covers a single T cell receptor (beta chain). Its antigen is not known. The data were taken from a study of cytomegalovirus exposure and HLA in healthy donors. Study summary: The early release's HLA-typed donors yielded some 85 million unique TCRs.

Per the germline V gene, CDR1 is SGHAT and CDR2 is FQDESV (reference sequence). This CDR3 contains 13 residues. Trimming took 1 base from V and 5 from J, leaving 5 bases between them. Researchers ran the PCR with 60 Vbeta and 13 Jbeta primers. Measured with immunoSEQ multiplex PCR; TCRdb has only the in-frame clones, and not every one. The data hold around 120,000 clones, with less than 75% observed a single time. General study results and limits: Sequencing likely caused a cluster of highly shared sequence variants. Whilst most TCR sequences proved rare, a subset of public TCRs occurred across many donors. Researchers catalogued 164 TCR beta chains as cytomegalovirus-associated.

Source material: PBMCs. The rearrangement joins TRBV11-1 to TRBJ2-2; no reliable D call. This TCR derives from a woman in her forties in good health and CMV-seronegative. The CDR3 region has the DNA TGTGCCAGCAGCTTAGTGGAGACCGGGGAGCTGTTTTTT. Its translation: CASSLVETGELFF.